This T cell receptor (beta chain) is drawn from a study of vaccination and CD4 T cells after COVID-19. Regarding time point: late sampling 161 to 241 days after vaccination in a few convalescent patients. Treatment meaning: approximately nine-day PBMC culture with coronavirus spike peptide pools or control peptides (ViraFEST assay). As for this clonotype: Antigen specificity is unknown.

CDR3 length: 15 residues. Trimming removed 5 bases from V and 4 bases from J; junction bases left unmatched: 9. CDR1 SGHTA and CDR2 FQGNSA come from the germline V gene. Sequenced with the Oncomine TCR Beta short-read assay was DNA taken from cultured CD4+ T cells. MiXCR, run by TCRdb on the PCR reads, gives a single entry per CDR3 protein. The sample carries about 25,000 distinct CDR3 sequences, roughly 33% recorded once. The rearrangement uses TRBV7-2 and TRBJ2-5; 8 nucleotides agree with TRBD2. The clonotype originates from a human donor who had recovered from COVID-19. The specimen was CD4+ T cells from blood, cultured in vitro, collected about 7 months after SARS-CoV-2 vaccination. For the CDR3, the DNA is TGTGCCAGCAGCCGTAGCGGGAACGGGGGAGAGACCCAGTACTTC. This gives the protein CASSRSGNGGETQYF.